This entry lists 7 T cell receptor beta chains sequenced from one sample in a study of cytomegalovirus exposure and HLA in healthy donors. The PCR employed 60 Vbeta primers together with 13 Jbeta primers. Using immunoSEQ multiplex PCR, the repertoire was profiled, and TCRdb retains in-frame clones only, with some absent. This sample has 200,000 to 250,000 clones, with about 85% found just once. Sequences were obtained from PBMCs. Every receptor here comes from a woman aged 50 to 65 in good health and CMV-seropositive.

This clone has only one observation. V is TRBV4-3 and J is TRBJ1-2; TRBD1 is a possible D gene (6 bases). The CDR3 consists of 14 residues. CDR1 and CDR2 from the germline V gene are LGHNA and YSLEER. V lost 1 base, J lost 7 bases, and 13 bases lay in between. The CDR3: CASSQGAGAGGYTF. The CDR3, as DNA: TGCGCCAGCAGCCAAGGGGCGGGGGCTGGTGGCTACACCTTC.

The chain joins TRBV5-5 to TRBJ2-3; D might be TRBD2 (6 bases). Germline CDR1 is SGHKS and CDR2 is YYEKEE (reference sequence). V was shortened by 1 base and J by 1 base, with 25 bases between the two germline ends. The CDR3 runs to 20 residues. This CDR3 is CASSLLGTTMDYRGTDTQYF. CDR3 DNA: TGTGCCAGCAGCTTGCTGGGCACCACGATGGACTATCGGGGCACAGATACGCAGTATTTT.

The V call is TRBV9, the J call TRBJ1-2; 7 nucleotides line up with TRBD1. Germline assignment: CDR1 SGDLS and CDR2 YYNGEE. After removal of 6 bases from V and 5 bases from J, the junction contained 13 bases not matched to a gene. This CDR3 contains 15 residues. This CDR3 is CASNLAGQLSYGYTF. CDR3 nucleotide sequence: TGTGCCAGCAACCTCGCGGGACAGCTTTCATATGGCTACACCTTC.

This clone turned up a few times. V and J are TRBV4-3 and TRBJ2-1, with TRBD2 matching over 10 bases. J lost 9 bases, V lost 3 bases, and 5 bases had no gene match. The CDR3 consists of 14 residues. The germline V gene encodes CDR1 LGHNA and CDR2 YSLEER. The CDR3 loop reads CASSHLAGEAEQFF. CDR3 coding DNA: TGCGCCAGCAGCCACCTAGCGGGGGAGGCTGAGCAGTTCTTC.

The CDR3 DNA reads TGCGCCAGCAGCTCGCTATCTCAGGGGGACACTGAAGCTTTCTTT. Amino acids: CASSSLSQGDTEAFF. V gene TRBV5-1 combines with J gene TRBJ1-1, with 7 bases that match TRBD1. V trimming: 3 bases; J trimming: 3 bases; junction bases outside the gene matches: 8. The CDR3 sequence is 15 residues long. Germline CDR1 is SGHRS and CDR2 is YFSETQ.

This sequence joins TRBV4-1 and TRBJ2-1; possibly TRBD1 for D (6 bases). Germline V gene sequence: CDR1 MGHRA, CDR2 YSYEKL. The CDR3 covers 13 residues. V shed 4 bases and J shed 5 bases, with 9 bases lying between them. The CDR3: CASSLGQHNEQFF. The CDR3 bases are TGCGCCAGCAGCCTAGGACAGCACAATGAGCAGTTCTTC.

This clone turned up a few times. The chain carries TRBV5-4 and TRBJ1-1; maybe TRBD1 (6 bases). The CDR3 is 13 amino acids. Per germline, CDR1 SGHNT and CDR2 YYREEE (reference sequence). The V end lost 4 bases, the J end lost 7 bases, and 14 bases lay between the germline ends. CDR3 region: CASSRTVSDEAFF. The CDR3 coding sequence is TGTGCCAGCAGCCGGACAGTGAGCGATGAAGCTTTCTTT.